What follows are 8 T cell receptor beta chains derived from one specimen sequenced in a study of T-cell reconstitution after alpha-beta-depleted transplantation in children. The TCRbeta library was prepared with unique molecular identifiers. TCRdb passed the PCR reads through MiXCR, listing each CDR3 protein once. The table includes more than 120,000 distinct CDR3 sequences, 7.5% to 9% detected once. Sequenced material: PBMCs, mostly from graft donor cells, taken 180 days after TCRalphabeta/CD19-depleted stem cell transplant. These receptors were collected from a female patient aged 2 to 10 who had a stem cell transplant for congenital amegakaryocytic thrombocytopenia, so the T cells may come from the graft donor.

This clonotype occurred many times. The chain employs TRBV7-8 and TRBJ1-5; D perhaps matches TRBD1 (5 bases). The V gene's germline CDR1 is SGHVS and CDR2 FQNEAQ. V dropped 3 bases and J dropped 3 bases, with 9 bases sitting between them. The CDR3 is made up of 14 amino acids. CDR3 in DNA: TGTGCCAGCAGCTTCATCGGGGCCAATCAGCCCCAGCATTTT. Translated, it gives CASSFIGANQPQHF.

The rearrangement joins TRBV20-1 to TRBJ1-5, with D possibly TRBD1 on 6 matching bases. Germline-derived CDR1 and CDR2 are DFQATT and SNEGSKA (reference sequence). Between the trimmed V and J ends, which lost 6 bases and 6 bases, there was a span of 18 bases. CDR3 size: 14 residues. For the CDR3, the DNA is TGCAGTGCCCCGGCCGGGGGCGATCTTCAGCCCCAGCATTTT. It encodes CSAPAGGDLQPQHF.

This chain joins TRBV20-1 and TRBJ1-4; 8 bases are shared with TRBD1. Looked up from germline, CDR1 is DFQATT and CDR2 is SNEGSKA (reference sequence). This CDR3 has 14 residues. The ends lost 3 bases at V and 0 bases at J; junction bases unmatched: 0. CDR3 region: CSARTGATNEKLFF. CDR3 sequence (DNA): TGCAGTGCTAGGACAGGGGCAACTAATGAAAAACTGTTTTTT.

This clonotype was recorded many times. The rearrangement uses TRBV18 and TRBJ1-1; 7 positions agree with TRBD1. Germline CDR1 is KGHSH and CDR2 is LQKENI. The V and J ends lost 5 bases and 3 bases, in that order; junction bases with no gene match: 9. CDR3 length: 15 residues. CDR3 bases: TGTGCCAGCTCAAGAAACGAGGGGGCTTACACTGAAGCTTTCTTT. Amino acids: CASSRNEGAYTEAFF.

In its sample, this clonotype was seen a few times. The CDR3 region is CASSFKGTQAYF. CDR3 nucleotides: TGTGCCAGCAGTTTTAAGGGGACACAAGCGTACTTC. This chain links TRBV12-3 or TRBV12-4 with TRBJ2-4; tentatively, D is TRBD1 (6 bases). The CDR3 sequence is 12 residues long. V was clipped by 3 bases and J by 15 bases, with 15 bases between them.

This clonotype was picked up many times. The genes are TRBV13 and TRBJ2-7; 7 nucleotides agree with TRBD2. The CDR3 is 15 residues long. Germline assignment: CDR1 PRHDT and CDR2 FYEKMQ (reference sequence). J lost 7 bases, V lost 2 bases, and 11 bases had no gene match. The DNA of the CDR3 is TGTGCCAGCAGCTTAAGGTCTAGCGGCCTCCGGGAGCAGTACTTC. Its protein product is CASSLRSSGLREQYF. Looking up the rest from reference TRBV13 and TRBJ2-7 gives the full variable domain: AAGVIQSPRHLIKEKRETATLKCYPIPRHDTVYWYQQGPGQDPQFLISFYEKMQSDKGSIPDRFSAQQFSDYHSELNMSSLELGDSALYFCASSLRSSGLREQYFGPGTRLTVT.

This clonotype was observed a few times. Here the CDR3 DNA reads TGCAGTGCCCCGCCCTGGCGGGAGTGGACAGATACGCAGTATTTT. Translation gives CSAPPWREWTDTQYF. The chain employs TRBV20-1 and TRBJ2-3; TRBD2 matches at 7 bases. Losses at the gene ends were 6 bases for V and 3 bases for J; bases not matched to a gene: 12. This CDR3 has 15 residues. The germline CDR1 and CDR2 sequences are DFQATT and SNEGSKA (reference sequence).

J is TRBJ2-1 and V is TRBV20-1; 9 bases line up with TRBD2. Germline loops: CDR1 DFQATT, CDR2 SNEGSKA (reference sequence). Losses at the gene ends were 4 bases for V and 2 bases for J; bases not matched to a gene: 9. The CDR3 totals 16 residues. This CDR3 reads CSATDTTSGTYNEQFF. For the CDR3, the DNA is TGCAGTGCTACCGATACGACTAGCGGTACCTACAATGAGCAGTTCTTC.